These 15 T cell receptor beta chains were all obtained from the same sample, sequenced in a study of blood T cell repertoires in COVID-19. Data came from immunoSEQ multiplex PCR; TCRdb stores just in-frame clones and leaves some out. The table lists about 20,000 clones, roughly nine tenths of them singletons, with 3.5% to 5% in the top ten. The sample taken for sequencing was peripheral blood. The receptors originated from a human donor in a cohort sampled during active COVID-19.

The CDR3 nucleotides are TGTGCCTGGAGTGTACTTCCCACTAGCGGGGGGACCCAGTACTTC. Translating it yields CAWSVLPTSGGTQYF. J is TRBJ2-5 and V is TRBV30, with 11 bases lining up with TRBD2. The junction had 7 bases not matched to a gene; V was cut back by 0 bases and J by 7 bases. Germline lookup yields CDR1 GTSNPN and CDR2 SVGIG (reference sequence). The CDR3 sequence is 15 residues long.

This chain joins TRBV6-2 or TRBV6-3 and TRBJ2-3; TRBD2 matches at 14 bases. Germline CDR1 is MNHEY and CDR2 is SVGEGT. With V trimmed by 2 bases and J by 2 bases, 6 bases remained unmatched. There are 18 residues in the CDR3. In nucleotides, the CDR3 is TGTGCCAGCAGTTACCTAGGACTAGCGGGGGGCTTCACAGATACGCAGTATTTT. Amino acid sequence: CASSYLGLAGGFTDTQYF.

This sequence joins TRBV18 and TRBJ1-4; 7 positions match TRBD1. J gave up 8 bases and V 3 bases, and 9 bases lay outside the gene matches. This CDR3 is built from 15 residues. Germline CDR1 and CDR2: KGHSH and LQKENI. The CDR3 nucleotides are TGTGCCAGCTCACCCCAGACAGGGATAGGCGAAAAACTGTTTTTT. Its protein product is CASSPQTGIGEKLFF.

The CDR3 DNA sequence: TGTGCCAGCAGTTTCGGGTGGAGTACGGAAAACATTCAGTACTTC. Amino acids: CASSFGWSTENIQYF. The V and J genes are TRBV27 and TRBJ2-4; unclear D gene. This CDR3 has 15 amino acids. Germline CDR1 and CDR2: MNHEY and SMNVEV (reference sequence). The ends were cut back, 3 bases at V and 5 bases at J, with 14 bases in the middle.

CDR3 in amino acids: CASSLPGTDNTGELFF. In DNA form, the CDR3 reads TGTGCCAGCAGCTTGCCCGGGACAGACAACACCGGGGAGCTGTTTTTT. The chain recombines TRBV5-8 with TRBJ2-2, with 7 bases identical to TRBD1. Germline V lookup: CDR1 SGHTS, CDR2 YDEGEE. V gave up 1 base and J gave up 2 bases; unmatched junction bases: 5. CDR3 size: 16 residues.

The chain couples TRBV5-1 to TRBJ2-7; TRBD2 aligns across 8 bases. The CDR3 sequence is 15 residues long. V was pared by 0 bases and J by 4 bases, with 6 bases of the junction left unmatched. Germline values: CDR1 SGHRS, CDR2 YFSETQ. In DNA form, the CDR3 reads TGCGCCAGCAGCTTGGCTGCGGGGGGCTGGTACGAGCAGTACTTC. The encoded protein is CASSLAAGGWYEQYF.

In DNA, the CDR3 is TGTGCCAGCAGTGACTCAGGGGAGGGTGGTCAGCCCCAGCATTTT. It codes for CASSDSGEGGQPQHF. The chain carries TRBV6-4 and TRBJ1-5; a weak D match, TRBD1 (5 bases). With 0 bases removed from V and 6 bases from J, the gap between germline ends came to 12 bases. Germline-derived CDR1 and CDR2 are MRHNA and SNTAGT. The CDR3 contains 15 residues.

This chain uses TRBV5-1 with TRBJ2-3, with 8 bases fitting TRBD2. The V gene's germline CDR1 is SGHRS and CDR2 YFSETQ. Germline trimming cut 0 bases from V and 4 bases from J; bases unmatched to any gene: 7. The CDR3 extends over 16 amino acids. The CDR3 is CASSLALAAGSDTQYF. Here the CDR3 DNA reads TGCGCCAGCAGCTTGGCACTAGCGGCTGGGTCAGATACGCAGTATTTT.

The chain uses TRBV2 and TRBJ2-2; D may be TRBD1 (6 bases). Germline V lookup: CDR1 SNHLY, CDR2 FYNNEI. V was trimmed by 2 bases and J by 0 bases, leaving 13 bases between them. The CDR3 totals 17 residues. This CDR3 reads CASSETMDSPNTGELFF. The DNA of the CDR3 is TGTGCCAGCAGTGAAACGATGGACAGCCCGAACACCGGGGAGCTGTTTTTT. The complete variable domain, with remaining parts taken from reference TRBV2 and TRBJ2-2, reads EPEVTQTPSHQVTQMGQEVILRCVPISNHLYFYWYRQILGQKVEFLVSFYNNEISEKSEIFDDQFSVERPDGSNFTLKIRSTKLEDSAMYFCASSETMDSPNTGELFFGEGSRLTVL.

The count of this clone is one. The V gene is TRBV2, the J gene TRBJ2-3; weak D call: TRBD1 (7 bases). Trimming took off 3 bases at V and 3 bases at J, with 19 bases between the two ends. Germline V gene sequence: CDR1 SNHLY, CDR2 FYNNEI. This CDR3 region has 17 residues. The CDR3 sequence: CASSEAGGSRRTDTQYF. CDR3 coding DNA: TGTGCCAGCAGTGAGGCAGGGGGGAGCCGAAGGACAGATACGCAGTATTTT.

The chain links TRBV2 to TRBJ2-3, with 10 bases lining up with TRBD2. CDR1 is SNHLY, CDR2 FYNNEI, per germline. J gave up 2 bases and V 8 bases, and 4 bases lay outside the gene matches. The CDR3 runs 14 residues. In DNA form, the CDR3 reads TGTGCCAGCGTGACTAGCGGGCTCACAGATACGCAGTATTTT. Translation gives CASVTSGLTDTQYF.

The rearrangement joins TRBV27 to TRBJ1-4, with D perhaps TRBD1 (6 bases). CDR3 length equals 14 residues. V lost 7 bases and J 6 bases, leaving 15 bases between the germline ends. Per the germline V gene, CDR1 is MNHEY and CDR2 is SMNVEV (reference sequence). The CDR3 reads CASKSQGRDEKLFF. In DNA, the CDR3 is TGTGCCAGCAAAAGCCAGGGGAGGGATGAAAAACTGTTTTTT.

The chain employs TRBV7-9 and TRBJ2-2; D uncertain. V lost 5 bases to trimming and J lost 5 bases, with 3 bases between them. Per the germline V gene, CDR1 is SEHNR and CDR2 is FQNEAQ (reference sequence). This CDR3 spans 11 amino acids. Here the CDR3 DNA reads TGTGCCAGCAGCCGTACCGGGGAGCTGTTTTTT. This gives the protein CASSRTGELFF.

This sequence joins TRBV7-9 and TRBJ2-1; 8 bases are a match to TRBD2. Germline lookup yields CDR1 SEHNR and CDR2 FQNEAQ (reference sequence). CDR3 size: 15 residues. V was pared by 2 bases and J by 4 bases, with 4 bases of the junction left unmatched. The CDR3 nucleotides are TGTGCCAGCAGCTTACCACTAGCGGCTTACAATGAGCAGTTCTTC. Its translation: CASSLPLAAYNEQFF.

The chain employs TRBV5-4 and TRBJ2-7, with 8 bases matching TRBD2. The CDR3 has 14 residues. Germline V gives CDR1 SGHNT, CDR2 YYREEE (reference sequence). Losses at the gene ends were 4 bases for V and 4 bases for J; bases not matched to a gene: 7. The CDR3 protein is CASSDLAGPYEQYF. DNA of the CDR3: TGTGCCAGCAGCGACCTAGCGGGCCCTTACGAGCAGTACTTC.